One and the same sample provided the 31 T cell receptor beta chains below, sequenced in a study of cytomegalovirus exposure and HLA in healthy donors. PCR involved 60 Vbeta and 13 Jbeta primers. Clones were read by immunoSEQ multiplex PCR, and TCRdb kept only the in-frame ones, dropping some. In the table there are more than 90,000 clones, approximately 80% of which are singletons. Sequences were obtained from PBMCs. Receptor source: a woman between 40 and 55 years old in good health and CMV-seronegative.

The chain links TRBV28 to TRBJ1-5; D is unresolved. CDR3 length: 14 amino acids. Trimming shortened V by 4 bases and J by 4 bases, and 11 bases separated the two germline ends. Germline-derived CDR1 and CDR2 are MDHEN and SYDVKM. CDR3 in amino acids: CASSYSPGNQPQHF. Written as DNA, the CDR3 is TGTGCCAGCAGTTACTCTCCGGGAAATCAGCCCCAGCATTTT. Drawing the rest from reference TRBV28 and TRBJ1-5, the complete variable domain is DVKVTQSSRYLVKRTGEKVFLECVQDMDHENMFWYRQDPGLGLRLIYFSYDVKMKEKGDIPEGYSVSREKKERFSLILESASTNQTSMYLCASSYSPGNQPQHFGDGTRLSIL.

The V gene is TRBV2, the J gene TRBJ1-5, with a tentative D call TRBD1 (5 bases). V lost 2 bases and J lost 1, with 9 bases in between. The CDR3 is 15 amino acids. Germline V lookup: CDR1 SNHLY, CDR2 FYNNEI. CDR3 sequence reads: CASSEQTVSNQPQHF. CDR3 in DNA: TGTGCCAGCAGTGAACAGACAGTCAGCAATCAGCCCCAGCATTTT.

There are a few counts of this clone. The chain's CDR3 is CASSYVAGVLNEQFF. For the CDR3, the DNA is TGTGCCAGCAGTTACGTCGCAGGGGTCCTCAATGAGCAGTTCTTC. V and J are TRBV6-5 and TRBJ2-1; D perhaps matches TRBD1 (6 bases). Germline loops: CDR1 MNHEY, CDR2 SVGAGI. V was pared by 2 bases and J by 6 bases, with 14 bases between. CDR3 length equals 15 residues.

The rearrangement links TRBV5-4 to TRBJ2-5; 9 bases map to TRBD2. The germline CDR1 and CDR2 sequences are SGHNT and YYREEE (reference sequence). Trimming cost V 1 base and J 5 bases; bases outside gene matches: 6. The CDR3 is 15 amino acids. CDR3: CASSLPAGTSETQYF. The CDR3 DNA reads as TGTGCCAGCAGCTTGCCAGCCGGGACTAGCGAGACCCAGTACTTC.

This clone has only one observation. The J gene is TRBJ2-6, the V gene TRBV7-6; D is uncertain. Trimming pared 5 bases from V and 3 bases from J, leaving 5 bases between. The CDR3 runs to 13 residues. Germline CDR1 reads SGHVS; CDR2 reads FNYEAQ. The CDR3, as DNA: TGTGCCAGCAGCACCAGTGGGGCCAACGTCCTGACTTTC. This encodes CASSTSGANVLTF.

This sequence joins TRBV5-1 and TRBJ2-1; the D gene is possibly TRBD2 (5 bases). Per the germline V gene, CDR1 is SGHRS and CDR2 is YFSETQ. CDR3 length: 14 residues. The germline V and J ends were trimmed by 3 bases and 7 bases, with 14 bases remaining between them. CDR3 DNA: TGCGCCAGCAGCTGGCGGGCGGTGGCGAATGAGCAGTTCTTC. Amino acids: CASSWRAVANEQFF.

J is TRBJ2-7 and V is TRBV6-1; TRBD2 aligns across 10 bases. The J segment lost 5 bases and the V segment lost 5 bases, leaving 9 bases of the junction unmatched. Germline V gives CDR1 MNHNS, CDR2 SASEGT. The CDR3 consists of 15 residues. In DNA, the CDR3 is TGTGCCAGCAGTAAAGAGCGGGAGGGCCGCGACGAGCAGTACTTC. Translated: CASSKEREGRDEQYF.

In DNA, the CDR3 is TGTGCCAGCAGTTACGTGGGGACAGGGGCTATCTATGGCTACACCTTC. Translating it yields CASSYVGTGAIYGYTF. The chain links TRBV6-5 to TRBJ1-2, with 10 nucleotides matching TRBD1. CDR1 MNHEY and CDR2 SVGAGI come from the germline V gene. CDR3 length: 16 amino acids. Trimming cost V 2 bases and J 4 bases; bases outside gene matches: 7.

The table lists this clone with a few counts. The chain employs TRBV10-3 and TRBJ1-4; no reliable D call. Per the germline V gene, CDR1 is ENHRY and CDR2 is SYGVKD. The V and J ends lost 4 bases and 4 bases respectively, with 7 bases between them. The CDR3 loop spans 13 amino acids. CDR3 loop: CAISAGNNEKLFF. The DNA for the CDR3 is TGTGCCATCAGTGCAGGAAATAATGAAAAACTGTTTTTT.

The chain uses TRBV27 and TRBJ1-2, with TRBD1 as a possible D gene (5 bases). V was trimmed by 3 bases and J by 3 bases, leaving 8 bases between them. CDR3 length equals 13 residues. Germline lookup yields CDR1 MNHEY and CDR2 SMNVEV (reference sequence). The CDR3 nucleotides are TGTGCCAGCAGTTTTTCCAGGGACTATGGCTACACCTTC. This codes for CASSFSRDYGYTF.

This clone has only a few counts. This chain joins TRBV27 and TRBJ2-3; tentative D call: TRBD1 (6 bases). The CDR3 spans 14 residues. Trimming removed 6 bases at V and 3 bases at J, with 13 bases between. The germline CDR1 and CDR2 sequences are MNHEY and SMNVEV (reference sequence). CDR3 nucleotide sequence: TGTGCCAGCAGGCCAGGGGTCCCGACAGATACGCAGTATTTT. It yields the protein CASRPGVPTDTQYF.

This clone was counted only a few times. The chain joins TRBV5-6 to TRBJ1-3, with a possible D match to TRBD1 (5 bases). The CDR3 runs 12 residues. Germline V gene sequence: CDR1 SGHDT, CDR2 YYEEEE. V lost 5 bases to trimming and J lost 4 bases, with 7 bases between them. DNA of the CDR3: TGTGCCAGCAGGGCAGGGGGAAACACCATATATTTT. Residues: CASRAGGNTIYF.

This clone came up once. The chain has TRBV19 and TRBJ1-1; tentatively, D is TRBD1 (5 bases). The germline CDR1 and CDR2 sequences are LNHDA and SQIVND (reference sequence). CDR3 length: 13 residues. V lost 4 bases and J 4 bases, leaving 10 bases between the germline ends. The CDR3 is CASSRQGGTEAFF. CDR3 bases: TGTGCCAGTAGTAGGCAGGGTGGCACTGAAGCTTTCTTT.

This clone was observed a few times. This rearrangement joins TRBV30 to TRBJ1-4; maybe TRBD1 (5 bases). V dropped 1 base and J dropped 6 bases, with 12 bases sitting between them. Germline lookup yields CDR1 GTSNPN and CDR2 SVGIG (reference sequence). This CDR3 is 14 amino acids long. CDR3 amino acids: CAWSGSRGYEKLFF. The DNA for the CDR3 is TGTGCCTGGAGTGGGAGCCGGGGGTATGAAAAACTGTTTTTT.

The V call is TRBV11-1, the J call TRBJ2-6; 8 bases agree with TRBD1. CDR1 and CDR2 (germline): SGHAT, FQDESV (reference sequence). The J segment lost 4 bases and the V segment lost 5 bases, leaving 10 bases of the junction unmatched. CDR3 length: 17 amino acids. This CDR3 is CASSPGRGRRGANVLTF. The DNA of the CDR3 is TGTGCCAGCAGCCCTGGCAGGGGGCGCAGAGGGGCCAACGTCCTGACTTTC.

This sequence joins TRBV21-1 and TRBJ2-7; the D call TRBD2 from the table was never checked on the DNA. TRBV21-1 corresponds to a pseudogene. The CDR3 extends over 13 amino acids. The CDR3 DNA follows: TGTGCCAGCAGCAAAGGACTAGCGGGCGAGCAGTACTTC. This codes for CASSKGLAGEQYF.

The rearrangement uses TRBV5-4 and TRBJ2-5, with D tentatively TRBD1 (6 bases). The CDR3 spans 15 residues. Germline-derived CDR1 and CDR2 are SGHNT and YYREEE (reference sequence). V dropped 4 bases and J dropped 3 bases, with 16 bases sitting between them. In DNA, the CDR3 is TGTGCCAGCAGCCTCCCGGGACACAACGAAGAGACCCAGTACTTC. The encoded protein is CASSLPGHNEETQYF.

The V gene is TRBV30, the J gene TRBJ2-1, with 10 bases lining up with TRBD2. Germline-derived CDR1 and CDR2 are GTSNPN and SVGIG (reference sequence). Trimming took 3 bases from V and 4 from J; bases not matched to a gene: 6. CDR3 length equals 15 residues. CDR3 protein: CAWSVGTSAYNEQFF. The CDR3 region has the DNA TGTGCCTGGAGCGTAGGGACTAGCGCTTACAATGAGCAGTTCTTC.

The chain has TRBV19 and TRBJ2-3; 7 bases map to TRBD2. Trimming took 4 bases from V and 5 from J; bases not matched to a gene: 6. Germline CDR1 is LNHDA and CDR2 is SQIVND (reference sequence). This CDR3 spans 14 amino acids. In nucleotides, the CDR3 is TGTGCCAGTAGTACTGCGGGAGCTGGAGATACGCAGTATTTT. Amino acid sequence: CASSTAGAGDTQYF.

This clone was counted ten times or more. The chain uses TRBV25-1 and TRBJ1-4, with D tentatively TRBD1 (5 bases). The CDR3 has 17 amino acids. CDR1 is MGHDK, CDR2 SYGVNS, per germline. Trimming left V 4 bases short and J 8 bases short, with 23 bases between. The CDR3 DNA reads TGTGCCAGCAGTGGCCGGGGGGGGTTACGGACGGGAGAAAAACTGTTTTTT. It codes for CASSGRGGLRTGEKLFF.

The CDR3 DNA sequence: TGTGCCAGCAGCTTAAGGGGGTCTTACACTGAAGCTTTCTTT. Its translation: CASSLRGSYTEAFF. The chain uses TRBV13 and TRBJ1-1; possibly TRBD1 for D (6 bases). Germline CDR1 PRHDT, CDR2 FYEKMQ (reference sequence). V lost 2 bases, J lost 3 bases, and 10 bases lay in between. This CDR3 has 14 amino acids.

The chain has TRBV29-1 and TRBJ2-6; 8 bases align to TRBD1. The CDR3 is 16 residues long. Germline CDR1 and CDR2: SQVTM and ANQGSEA. V was clipped by 4 bases and J by 2 bases; unmatched bases: 7. The CDR3 sequence is CSVGRPDRAGANVLTF. CDR3 nucleotide sequence: TGCAGCGTTGGCCGACCGGACAGGGCTGGGGCCAACGTCCTGACTTTC.

The chain couples TRBV6-1 to TRBJ2-7; possible D gene TRBD2, 5 bases. V gave up 1 base and J gave up 1 base, with 8 bases separating them. Germline lookup yields CDR1 MNHNS and CDR2 SASEGT. This CDR3 has 14 amino acids. CDR3 DNA: TGTGCCAGCAGTGAAGGTTCGGGGTCCTACGAGCAGTACTTC. Translating it yields CASSEGSGSYEQYF.

The chain carries TRBV19 and TRBJ1-2; D perhaps matches TRBD1 (5 bases). Germline V gives CDR1 LNHDA, CDR2 SQIVND (reference sequence). This CDR3 is 15 amino acids long. V dropped 10 bases and J dropped 3 bases, with 21 bases sitting between them. The CDR3 region has the DNA TGTGCCACCCTCTTCGGGGGAATAGAAGACTATGGCTACACCTTC. Its translation: CATLFGGIEDYGYTF. Drawing the rest from reference TRBV19 and TRBJ1-2, the complete variable domain is DGGITQSPKYLFRKEGQNVTLSCEQNLNHDAMYWYRQDPGQGLRLIYYSQIVNDFQKGDIAEGYSVSREKKESFPLTVTSAQKNPTAFYLCATLFGGIEDYGYTFGSGTRLTVV.

J is TRBJ2-7 and V is TRBV2, with 8 positions matching TRBD1. Germline trimming cut 4 bases from V and 2 bases from J; bases unmatched to any gene: 4. The CDR3 consists of 14 residues. Germline V lookup: CDR1 SNHLY, CDR2 FYNNEI. Written as DNA, the CDR3 is TGTGCCAGCAGTGGTACAGGGGGTACCTACGAGCAGTACTTC. Residues: CASSGTGGTYEQYF.

This clone was detected once. The chain employs TRBV5-6 and TRBJ2-5; 12 positions match TRBD2. With V trimmed by 0 bases and J by 3 bases, 3 bases remained unmatched. Germline CDR1 is SGHDT and CDR2 is YYEEEE. This CDR3 comprises 16 residues. In DNA, the CDR3 is TGTGCCAGCAGCTTGGGGCTAGCGGGAGGGGAAGAGACCCAGTACTTC. Its protein is CASSLGLAGGEETQYF.

This clone occurred once. This chain links TRBV7-9 with TRBJ2-1; 12 bases fit TRBD1. The CDR3 has 14 amino acids. Germline trimming cut 6 bases from V and 10 bases from J; bases unmatched to any gene: 7. Germline assignment: CDR1 SEHNR and CDR2 FQNEAQ (reference sequence). Here the CDR3 DNA reads TGTGCCAGCAGTTGGGGACAGGGGGCCTGGGAGCAGTTCTTC. Its translation: CASSWGQGAWEQFF.

Only a few counts were recorded for this clone. This sequence joins TRBV7-8 and TRBJ1-2, with D perhaps matching TRBD1 (5 bases). Per germline, CDR1 SGHVS and CDR2 FQNEAQ. The CDR3 is 15 amino acids. Between the trimmed V and J ends, which lost 0 bases and 6 bases, there was a span of 14 bases. The CDR3 sequence is CASSLAQSGYNGYTF. CDR3 sequence (DNA): TGTGCCAGCAGCTTAGCCCAATCAGGGTATAATGGCTACACCTTC.

This chain connects TRBV11-1 to TRBJ2-2; a weak D match, TRBD2 (5 bases). The germline V gene encodes CDR1 SGHAT and CDR2 FQDESV (reference sequence). The CDR3 contains 16 residues. Deletions cut 1 base from V and 4 bases from J, with 13 bases between. CDR3 nucleotide sequence: TGTGCCAGCAGCTTAGGCTCGGGATTTGGCACCGGGGAGCTGTTTTTT. It encodes CASSLGSGFGTGELFF.

This clone was observed a handful of times. The rearrangement uses TRBV6-6 and TRBJ1-5, with unresolved D. Trimming stripped 0 bases from V and 1 base from J, with 10 bases between. Germline V gene data show CDR1 as MNHNY and CDR2 as SVGAGI (reference sequence). This CDR3 is 16 amino acids long. The CDR3 DNA reads as TGTGCCAGCAGTTACTCGGTGGGAGGGAGCAATCAGCCCCAGCATTTT. Protein: CASSYSVGGSNQPQHF.

The rearrangement uses TRBV28 and TRBJ2-1; 7 nucleotides align to TRBD1. Trimming removed 6 bases from V and 7 bases from J; junction bases left unmatched: 15. Germline CDR1 reads MDHEN; CDR2 reads SYDVKM. The CDR3 contains 16 residues. Written as DNA, the CDR3 is TGTGCCAGCAGCCCGGGATTGGGGCAGGGGGTAAATGAGCAGTTCTTC. It specifies CASSPGLGQGVNEQFF.